The rows below give T cell receptor beta chains drawn from one sample of a study of OX40 agonist ivuxolimab in advanced cancers. Here immunoSEQ multiplex PCR was the method, and the copy in TCRdb shows in-frame clones only, minus some. The table has over 20,000 clones, 75% to 85% seen once. The sample in question was CD4+ or CD8+ T cells sorted from blood, obtained in a trial of the OX40 agonist ivuxolimab. The receptor set was obtained from an adult with an advanced solid tumor such as melanoma, head and neck, liver or kidney cancer. The CDR3 runs from the conserved cysteine through the conserved F or W. Each record gives: D gene, V gene, J gene, clone size, CDR3 DNA, CDR3 protein. The D gene is left open where the match is weak. Only part of the rows carry a size: once, few, many, or a class if the clone is expanded.

D: TRBD1
V: TRBV7-9
J: TRBJ2-5
size: .
DNA: TGTGCCAGCAGCCCAGGGGGCAGCGGGACCCAGTACTTC
CDR3: CASSPGGSGTQYF

D: TRBD1
V: TRBV6-6
J: TRBJ1-1
size: .
DNA: TGTGCCAGCAGTTACACCGGCGCAGGGGGGTTGACTGAAGCTTTCTTT
CDR3: CASSYTGAGGLTEAFF

D: .
V: TRBV30
J: TRBJ2-7
size: .
DNA: TGTGCCTGGGGGTTCGACCGTTTTGGGACACCGCACGAGCAGTACTTC
CDR3: CAWGFDRFGTPHEQYF

D: TRBD2
V: TRBV4-2
J: TRBJ2-5
size: once
DNA: TGTGCCAGCAGCCAAGATCTGGCGGGGGGGCAAGAGACCCAGTACTTC
CDR3: CASSQDLAGGQETQYF

D: .
V: TRBV20-1
J: TRBJ2-3
size: few
DNA: TGCAGTGCTAGTTTTGATACGCAGTATTTT
CDR3: CSASFDTQYF

D: .
V: TRBV7-2
J: TRBJ2-2
size: .
DNA: TGTGCCAGCAGCTTAACAGGAGCGGCGAACACCGGGGAGCTGTTTTTT
CDR3: CASSLTGAANTGELFF

D: .
V: TRBV10-1
J: TRBJ1-2
size: .
DNA: TGCGCCAGCAGTCCCGACAGGATTTATGGCTACACCTTC
CDR3: CASSPDRIYGYTF

D: TRBD1
V: TRBV5-6
J: TRBJ2-1
size: .
DNA: TGTGCCAGCAGCCGAACAGGGGAAAGACACAATGAGCAGTTCTTC
CDR3: CASSRTGERHNEQFF

D: TRBD1
V: TRBV7-2
J: TRBJ1-5
size: .
DNA: TGTGCCAGCAGCTTAGCTTCTGGGACAGGGGGTTTTCAGCCCCAGCATTTT
CDR3: CASSLASGTGGFQPQHF

D: TRBD1
V: TRBV7-8
J: TRBJ2-2
size: few
DNA: TGTGCCAGCAGCCGGGACAGGACGAACACCGGGGAGCTGTTTTTT
CDR3: CASSRDRTNTGELFF

D: .
V: TRBV9
J: TRBJ1-2
size: once
DNA: TGTGCCAGCAGTTACAGGAACTATGGCTACACCTTC
CDR3: CASSYRNYGYTF

D: .
V: TRBV19
J: TRBJ2-3
size: .
DNA: TGTGCCAGTAGAAGTCCCGTCCAAGGATCCGGGGATACGCAGTATTTT
CDR3: CASRSPVQGSGDTQYF

D: .
V: TRBV7-8
J: TRBJ2-7
size: .
DNA: TGTGCCAGCAGCTTAGCGGGGGGCGCCTACGAGCAGTACTTC
CDR3: CASSLAGGAYEQYF

D: .
V: TRBV15
J: TRBJ1-2
size: .
DNA: TGTGCCACCAGCAGAGATGCCACAGCCAACTATGGCTACACCTTC
CDR3: CATSRDATANYGYTF

D: TRBD2
V: TRBV6-5
J: TRBJ2-5
size: few
DNA: TGTGCCAGCACCCGAGGACTAGATCAAGAGACCCAGTACTTC
CDR3: CASTRGLDQETQYF

D: .
V: TRBV6-5
J: TRBJ1-6
size: few
DNA: TGTGCCAGCAGTAACTCACCACAGAATTCACCCCTCCACTTT
CDR3: CASSNSPQNSPLHF

D: .
V: TRBV4-2
J: TRBJ1-1
size: .
DNA: TGTGCCAGCAGCCAAGAGACTGAAGCTTTCTTT
CDR3: CASSQETEAFF

D: .
V: TRBV29-1
J: TRBJ1-2
size: .
DNA: TGCAGCGTTGCCCATGTCGGTGGCTACACCTTC
CDR3: CSVAHVGGYTF

D: TRBD2
V: TRBV7-9
J: TRBJ2-3
size: .
DNA: TGTGCCAGCAGCCTGGGACTAGAGAGCACAGATACGCAGTATTTT
CDR3: CASSLGLESTDTQYF

D: .
V: TRBV6-5
J: TRBJ2-5
size: .
DNA: TGTGCCAGCAGTAAAAGAGAGACCCAGTACTTC
CDR3: CASSKRETQYF

D: .
V: TRBV12-5
J: TRBJ2-2
size: .
DNA: TGTGCTAGTGGTTTGGTTTGGACTGATAACACCGGGGAGCTGTTTTTT
CDR3: CASGLVWTDNTGELFF

D: .
V: TRBV7-8
J: TRBJ2-7
size: once
DNA: TGTGCCAGCAGCTTAGCAAGGGGCCCGCCAACCTCCTACGAGCAGTACTTC
CDR3: CASSLARGPPTSYEQYF